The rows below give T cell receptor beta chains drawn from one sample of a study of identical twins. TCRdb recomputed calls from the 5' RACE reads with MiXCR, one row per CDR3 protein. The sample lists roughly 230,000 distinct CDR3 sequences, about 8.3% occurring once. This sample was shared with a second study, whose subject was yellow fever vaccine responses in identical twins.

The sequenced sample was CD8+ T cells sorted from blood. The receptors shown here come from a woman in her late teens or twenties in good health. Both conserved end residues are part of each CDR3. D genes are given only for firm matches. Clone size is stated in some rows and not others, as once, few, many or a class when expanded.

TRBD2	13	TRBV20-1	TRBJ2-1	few	CSAAANLAAEQFF	TGCAGTGCTGCCGCAAACCTAGCGGCTGAGCAGTTCTTC
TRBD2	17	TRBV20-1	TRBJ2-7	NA	CSAHSGLAGGQLYEQYF	TGCAGTGCCCATTCAGGACTAGCGGGGGGACAACTCTACGAGCAGTACTTC
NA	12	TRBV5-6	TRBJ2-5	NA	CASSHSTETQYF	TGTGCCAGCAGTCACTCTACGGAGACCCAGTACTTC
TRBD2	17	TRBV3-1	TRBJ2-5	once	CASSQFLLALSQETQYF	TGTGCCAGCAGCCAATTTTTACTAGCGCTATCTCAAGAGACCCAGTACTTC
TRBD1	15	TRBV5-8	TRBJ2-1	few	CASRIGQANYNEQFF	TGTGCCAGCAGGATAGGACAGGCCAACTACAATGAGCAGTTCTTC
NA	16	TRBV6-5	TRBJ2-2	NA	CASSYSSPLNTGELFF	TGTGCCAGCAGTTACTCGAGTCCTCTGAACACCGGGGAGCTGTTTTTT
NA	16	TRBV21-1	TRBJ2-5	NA	CASSSRTGEGQETQYF	TGTGCCAGCAGCTCACGGACAGGAGAAGGGCAAGAGACCCAGTACTTC
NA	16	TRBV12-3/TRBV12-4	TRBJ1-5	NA	CASSAGPRASNQPQHF	TGTGCCAGCAGTGCCGGGCCCCGGGCCAGCAATCAGCCCCAGCATTTT
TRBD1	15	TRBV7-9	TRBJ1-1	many	CASTPGQGVGTEAFF	TGTGCCAGCACCCCCGGACAGGGGGTAGGCACTGAAGCTTTCTTT
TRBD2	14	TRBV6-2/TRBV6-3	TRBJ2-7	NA	CASSPWGGEFEQYF	TGTGCCAGCAGCCCTTGGGGAGGGGAGTTCGAGCAGTACTTC
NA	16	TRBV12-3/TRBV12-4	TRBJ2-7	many	CASSGKQSSSSYEQYF	TGTGCCAGCAGTGGAAAACAGAGTTCAAGCTCCTACGAGCAGTACTTC
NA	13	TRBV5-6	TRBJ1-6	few	CASSLTPNSPLHF	TGTGCCAGCAGCTTAACCCCTAATTCACCCCTCCACTTT
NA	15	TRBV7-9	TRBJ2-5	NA	CASSLAGHIGETQYF	TGTGCCAGCAGCTTAGCGGGCCACATAGGAGAGACCCAGTACTTC
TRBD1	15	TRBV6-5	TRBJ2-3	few	CASSYGAGGADTQYF	TGTGCCAGCAGTTACGGGGCAGGGGGCGCAGATACGCAGTATTTT
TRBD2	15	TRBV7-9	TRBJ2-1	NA	CASSFEERGYNEQFF	TGTGCCAGCAGCTTTGAGGAGCGGGGTTACAATGAGCAGTTCTTC
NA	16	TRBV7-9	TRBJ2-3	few	CASSLAPGTNTDTQYF	TGTGCCAGCAGCTTGGCCCCGGGAACTAACACAGATACGCAGTATTTT
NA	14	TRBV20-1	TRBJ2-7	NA	CSARKSVTSYEQYF	TGCAGTGCTAGGAAGTCGGTAACTTCCTACGAGCAGTACTTC
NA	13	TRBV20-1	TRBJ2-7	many	CSARALFGYEQYF	TGCAGTGCTAGAGCTCTCTTTGGTTACGAGCAGTACTTC
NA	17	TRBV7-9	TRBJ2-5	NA	CASSSSGGRQTQETQYF	TGTGCCAGCAGCTCCTCGGGTGGGAGACAAACGCAAGAGACCCAGTACTTC
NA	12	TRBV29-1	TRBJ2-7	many	CSVGMNGYEQYF	TGCAGCGTTGGAATGAACGGCTACGAGCAGTACTTC
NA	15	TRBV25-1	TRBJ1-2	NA	CASSDLGAPNYGYTF	TGTGCCAGCAGTGATCTGGGGGCACCGAACTATGGCTACACCTTC
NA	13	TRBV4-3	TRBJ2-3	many	CASSQAATDTQYF	TGCGCCAGCAGCCAAGCGGCCACAGATACGCAGTATTTT
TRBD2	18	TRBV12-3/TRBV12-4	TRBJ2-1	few	CALSLMGLADTSYNEQFF	TGTGCCCTCAGTTTGATGGGACTAGCCGATACATCCTACAATGAGCAGTTCTTC
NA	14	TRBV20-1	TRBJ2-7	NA	CSARGGEDYYEQYF	TGCAGTGCTAGAGGGGGGGAGGACTACTACGAGCAGTACTTC
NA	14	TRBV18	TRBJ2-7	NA	CASSPGGEDYEQYF	TGTGCCAGCTCACCCGGGGGAGAGGACTACGAGCAGTACTTC
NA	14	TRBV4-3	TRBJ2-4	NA	CASSARDGKNIQYF	TGCGCCAGCAGCGCTAGAGACGGCAAAAACATTCAGTACTTC
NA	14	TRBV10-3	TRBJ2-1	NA	CAMGYGTPNNEQFF	TGTGCCATGGGCTACGGGACTCCCAACAATGAGCAGTTCTTC
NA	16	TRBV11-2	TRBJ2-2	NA	CASSLGTASYTGELFF	TGTGCCAGCAGCTTAGGGACAGCATCTTACACCGGGGAGCTGTTTTTT
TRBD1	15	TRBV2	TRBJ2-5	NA	CASSPTGTAQETQYF	TGTGCCAGCAGTCCAACGGGGACAGCTCAAGAGACCCAGTACTTC
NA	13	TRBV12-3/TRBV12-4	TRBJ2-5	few	CASSFVAQETQYF	TGTGCCAGCAGTTTCGTCGCTCAAGAGACCCAGTACTTC
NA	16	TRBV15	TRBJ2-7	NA	CATSRPHGTNPYEQYF	TGTGCCACCAGCAGACCCCACGGGACAAATCCCTACGAGCAGTACTTC
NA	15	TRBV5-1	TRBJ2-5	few	CASSLGVTRQETQYF	TGCGCCAGCAGCTTGGGGGTGACACGTCAAGAGACCCAGTACTTC
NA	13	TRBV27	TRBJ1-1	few	CASGYTRYTEAFF	TGTGCCAGCGGGTATACTCGATACACTGAAGCTTTCTTT
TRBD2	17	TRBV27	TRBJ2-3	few	CASSSKLISGHTDTQYF	TGTGCCAGCAGTTCCAAACTAATTAGCGGGCACACAGATACGCAGTATTTT
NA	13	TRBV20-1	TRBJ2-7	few	CSARVLETYEQYF	TGCAGTGCTAGGGTATTGGAGACCTACGAGCAGTACTTC
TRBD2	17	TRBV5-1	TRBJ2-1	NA	CASSPEGLAGGYNEQFF	TGCGCCAGCAGCCCGGAAGGACTAGCGGGAGGATACAATGAGCAGTTCTTC
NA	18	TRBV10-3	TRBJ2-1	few	CAISYASDGSTGSDEQFF	TGTGCCATCAGTTATGCTTCGGACGGATCTACAGGGTCAGATGAGCAGTTCTTC
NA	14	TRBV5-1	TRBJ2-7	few	CASSLGGDLYEQYF	TGCGCCAGCAGCTTGGGAGGGGACCTCTACGAGCAGTACTTC
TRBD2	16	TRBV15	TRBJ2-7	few	CATSNLTSGTSYEQYF	TGTGCCACCAGCAATCTTACTAGCGGGACATCCTACGAGCAGTACTTC
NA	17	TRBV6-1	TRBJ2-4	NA	CASTPQGVAGAKNIQYF	TGTGCCAGCACGCCTCAAGGGGTAGCAGGAGCCAAAAACATTCAGTACTTC
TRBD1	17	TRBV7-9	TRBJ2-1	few	CASSFRTGTGEINEQFF	TGTGCCAGCAGCTTTCGAACCGGGACAGGGGAGATCAATGAGCAGTTCTTC
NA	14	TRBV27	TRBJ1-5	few	CASSLGMGNQPQHF	TGTGCCAGCAGTTTAGGGATGGGGAATCAGCCCCAGCATTTT
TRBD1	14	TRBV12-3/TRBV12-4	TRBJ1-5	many	CASSATGFLEPQHF	TGTGCCAGCAGTGCGACAGGGTTCCTGGAGCCCCAGCATTTT
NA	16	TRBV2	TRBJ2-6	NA	CARIHRELSGANVLTF	TGTGCCAGAATTCACAGGGAACTCTCTGGGGCCAACGTCCTGACTTTC
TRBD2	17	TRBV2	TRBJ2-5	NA	CACSPRLWREGQETQYF	TGTGCCTGCAGTCCTCGTCTCTGGCGGGAGGGTCAAGAGACCCAGTACTTC
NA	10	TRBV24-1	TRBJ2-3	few	CATSADTQYF	TGTGCCACCAGTGCTGATACGCAGTATTTT
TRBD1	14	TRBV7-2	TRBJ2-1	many	CASSLWDRRNEQFF	TGTGCCAGCAGCTTATGGGACAGAAGAAATGAGCAGTTCTTC
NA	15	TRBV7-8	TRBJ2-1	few	CASSYYSSGYNEQFF	TGTGCCAGCAGCTATTACAGTTCGGGCTACAATGAGCAGTTCTTC
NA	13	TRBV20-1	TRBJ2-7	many	CSARGSLVYEQYF	TGCAGTGCTAGAGGGTCGCTGGTATACGAGCAGTACTTC
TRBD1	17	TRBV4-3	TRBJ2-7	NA	CASSLPWPGTGLHEQYF	TGCGCCAGCAGCCTCCCGTGGCCCGGGACAGGGCTACACGAGCAGTACTTC
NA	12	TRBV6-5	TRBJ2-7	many	CASYASGYEQYF	TGTGCCAGCTACGCCTCGGGGTACGAGCAGTACTTC
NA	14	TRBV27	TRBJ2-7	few	CASSPRTEIYEQYF	TGTGCCAGCAGTCCCCGAACAGAAATTTACGAGCAGTACTTC